A single sample gave rise to the 6 T cell receptor beta chains below, sequenced in a study of OX40 agonist ivuxolimab in advanced cancers. The repertoire was sequenced with immunoSEQ multiplex PCR; TCRdb's copy has only in-frame clones and lacks some. The repertoire includes roughly 41,000 clones, 70% to 90% of them detected once, and about 10% sits in the top ten. This specimen consisted of CD4+ or CD8+ T cells sorted from blood, obtained in a trial of the OX40 agonist ivuxolimab. Receptors originate from an adult with an advanced solid tumor such as melanoma, head and neck, liver or kidney cancer.

This clone is medium-sized by share. The chain employs TRBV7-9 and TRBJ1-1, with 8 nucleotides matching TRBD1. The CDR3 covers 19 residues. V gave up 5 bases and J gave up 1 base; unmatched junction bases: 18. The germline V gene encodes CDR1 SEHNR and CDR2 FQNEAQ (reference sequence). CDR3 DNA: TGTGCCAGCAGCCCACCCCCGACAGGGGCAGAGTATGGGAACACTGAAGCTTTCTTT. Translation: CASSPPPTGAEYGNTEAFF.

The chain combines TRBV14 with TRBJ1-2, with D possibly being TRBD1 (5 bases). Germline-derived CDR1 and CDR2 are SGHDN and FVKESK. The V end lost 1 base, the J end lost 8 bases, and 14 bases lay between the germline ends. The CDR3 has 14 residues. This CDR3 is CASSQVGGTLGYTF. Written as DNA, the CDR3 is TGTGCCAGCAGCCAAGTGGGGGGTACTCTGGGCTACACCTTC.

This rearrangement joins TRBV6-5 to TRBJ1-5; D unclear. Germline CDR1 is MNHEY and CDR2 is SVGAGI. V dropped 6 bases and J dropped 7 bases, with 13 bases sitting between them. This CDR3 contains 13 residues. The CDR3 region is CASRHPGGQPQHF. The CDR3 DNA reads TGTGCCAGCAGGCACCCGGGAGGACAGCCCCAGCATTTT.

This clone was detected only a few times. The chain is built from TRBV2 and TRBJ2-2; D is perhaps TRBD1 (6 bases). Between the trimmed V and J ends, which lost 7 bases and 5 bases, there was a span of 11 bases. This CDR3 has 13 residues. Germline assignment: CDR1 SNHLY and CDR2 FYNNEI. For the CDR3, the DNA is TGTGCCAGCACCCCAGGGACAACCGGGGAGCTGTTTTTT. The encoded protein is CASTPGTTGELFF.

CDR3 residues: CASSPAGPNTEAFF. Written as DNA, the CDR3 is TGTGCCAGCAGCCCCGCGGGGCCGAACACTGAAGCTTTCTTT. V is TRBV5-4 and J is TRBJ1-1, with D possibly being TRBD1 (5 bases). CDR1 SGHNT and CDR2 YYREEE come from the germline V gene (reference sequence). The V end was cut by 4 bases, the J end by 1 base, with 11 bases between. This CDR3 comprises 14 residues.

The chain's CDR3 is CASSYGTGGFLNYEQYF. CDR3 in DNA: TGTGCCAGCAGCTATGGGACAGGGGGCTTCCTAAACTACGAGCAGTACTTC. This chain joins TRBV7-9 and TRBJ2-7; TRBD1 agrees at 12 bases. This CDR3 region has 17 residues. J gave up 3 bases and V 4 bases, and 10 bases lay outside the gene matches. Germline-derived CDR1 and CDR2 are SEHNR and FQNEAQ (reference sequence).